The clone carrying this TCR beta chain was found a few times. The antigen remains unidentified. The sample originates from a study of T cell repertoires in cytomegalovirus infection. Study as a whole: Public TCR beta signatures indicated both CMV infection and matching HLA type.

One entry per CDR3 protein results from TCRdb running MiXCR on the reads. Of a few hundred thousand distinct CDR3 sequences listed, 15% to 20% were seen once; the top ten hold approximately 10%. V lost 2 bases, J lost 4 bases, and 6 bases stayed unmatched. In germline, CDR1 is MNHEY, CDR2 SVGEGT. The CDR3 covers 16 residues. Study-level points and caveats: HLA-C-restricted CMV-specific TCR beta clonotypes prevailed in the ex vivo response. Public TCR beta family frequency separated CMV-and-HLA carriers, including in an independent cohort.

Sequencing was done on a sample of PBMCs. The source of this sequence is a human donor in good health (CMV status not recorded). Some clones in this sample may be carry-over from other donors' samples. This rearrangement joins TRBV6-2 or TRBV6-3 to TRBJ2-2; 8 bases line up with TRBD2. For the CDR3, the DNA is TGTGCCAGCAGTTACAGAAGCGGGAGAGCCACCGGGGAGCTGTTTTTT. It translates to CASSYRSGRATGELFF.